The entry below gives a single T cell receptor beta chain sequence along with its context. What it binds is unknown. This CDR3 has 16 amino acids. CDR1 is SGHNT and CDR2 is YYREEE in the germline V gene (reference sequence). Trimming cost V 4 bases and J 4 bases, with 17 bases left between them. This sample was taken from a study of cytomegalovirus exposure and HLA in healthy donors. Study-level results: TCR beta chains numbering 164 were designated cytomegalovirus-associated. Reported performance of the classifier showed diagnosis of cytomegalovirus status with high specificity and sensitivity.

The repertoire was sequenced with immunoSEQ multiplex PCR; TCRdb's copy has only in-frame clones and lacks some. Of tens of thousands of clones listed, 93% are singletons. This TCR was recovered from a woman under 40 in good health and CMV-seropositive. The sequenced material came from PBMCs. The rearrangement links TRBV5-4 to TRBJ2-2; possible D gene TRBD2, 6 bases. The CDR3 here is CASSHGGGVGTGELFF. The CDR3, as DNA: TGTGCCAGCAGCCACGGGGGTGGGGTAGGCACCGGGGAGCTGTTTTTT.